These 27 T cell receptor beta chains were all obtained from the same sample, sequenced in a study of blood T cell dynamics during melanoma immunotherapy. As for time point: week 3, after first cycle of checkpoint inhibitor. The table came from immunoSEQ multiplex PCR; TCRdb's copy has only in-frame clones and leaves some out. The sample lists around 15,000 clones, more than 85% occurring once. Sequenced here: blood, sampled from a patient treated with checkpoint blockade. The source is a human donor with melanoma.

This chain links TRBV11-3 with TRBJ2-5; D call uncertain. Looked up from germline, CDR1 is SGHNT and CDR2 is YENEEA. Trimming took 2 bases from V and 4 from J, leaving 2 bases between them. The CDR3 is 11 amino acids. CDR3 in amino acids: CASSLLETQYF. Here the CDR3 DNA reads TGTGCCAGCAGCTTATTAGAGACCCAGTACTTC. Using reference TRBV11-3 and TRBJ2-5 for the parts outside the CDR3, the full variable domain is EAGVVQSPRYKIIEKKQPVAFWCNPISGHNTLYWYLQNLGQGPELLIRYENEEAVDDSQLPKDRFSAERLKGVDSTLKIQPAELGDSAVYLCASSLLETQYFGPGTRLLVL.

V gene TRBV29-1 combines with J gene TRBJ1-1, with D uncertain. V was cut by 4 bases and J by 1 base, with 10 bases left in between. The germline V gene has CDR1 SQVTM and CDR2 ANQGSEA. The CDR3 loop spans 13 amino acids. Here the CDR3 DNA reads TGCAGCGTTGCCGGATTCCAGAACACTGAAGCTTTCTTT. Protein product: CSVAGFQNTEAFF.

The gene calls are TRBV7-9 and TRBJ2-3; D is ambiguous. The V gene lost 5 bases and the J gene lost 5 bases, with 5 bases spanning the gap. Germline loops: CDR1 SEHNR, CDR2 FQNEAQ (reference sequence). The CDR3 covers 11 residues. The CDR3 spells CASSGVDTQYF. CDR3 sequence (DNA): TGTGCCAGCAGCGGGGTAGATACGCAGTATTTT.

This clone was detected once. This rearrangement joins TRBV19 to TRBJ2-2; TRBD1 aligns across 9 bases. CDR1 and CDR2 from the germline V gene are LNHDA and SQIVND (reference sequence). The CDR3 runs 15 residues. V lost 9 bases to trimming and J lost 4 bases; unmatched junction nucleotides: 9. CDR3 amino acids: CASYPGQGVTGELFF. The CDR3 nucleotides are TGTGCCAGCTACCCGGGACAGGGCGTCACCGGGGAGCTGTTTTTT.

V is TRBV5-1 and J is TRBJ2-3; D may be TRBD1 or TRBD2 (6 bases each). The CDR3 totals 15 residues. CDR1 SGHRS and CDR2 YFSETQ come from the germline V gene. The V end lost 4 bases, the J end lost 1 base, and 13 bases lay between the germline ends. The CDR3 DNA is TGCGCCAGCAGCCCGGGGGCGCAGGGCACAGATACGCAGTATTTT. It translates to CASSPGAQGTDTQYF.

The genes are TRBV6-5 and TRBJ1-2; the D gene is possibly TRBD1 (6 bases). Germline CDR1 reads MNHEY; CDR2 reads SVGAGI. V was clipped by 8 bases and J by 4 bases, with 20 bases between them. The CDR3 totals 15 residues. CDR3 nucleotides: TGTGCCAGCGGACTCAGGGGTAGTAGGGGCTATGGCTACACCTTC. Residues: CASGLRGSRGYGYTF.

The chain employs TRBV11-1 and TRBJ1-2, with D possibly TRBD1 on 5 matching bases. Germline CDR1 SGHAT, CDR2 FQDESV (reference sequence). The CDR3 is 15 residues long. Trimming cost V 0 bases and J 2 bases, with 10 bases left between them. The chain's CDR3 is CASSLAEGSNYGYTF. The CDR3 nucleotides are TGTGCCAGCAGCTTAGCGGAGGGGTCGAACTATGGCTACACCTTC.

The rearrangement links TRBV9 to TRBJ2-7; D might be TRBD1 or TRBD2, each matching 6 bases. The CDR3 consists of 14 residues. Per germline, CDR1 SGDLS and CDR2 YYNGEE. Trimming removed 0 bases from V and 6 bases from J, with 13 bases in between. The CDR3 region is CASSVGDIGGEQYF. The CDR3 coding sequence is TGTGCCAGCAGCGTAGGGGACATCGGGGGCGAGCAGTACTTC.

The V gene is TRBV11-3, the J gene TRBJ2-7; a possible D gene is TRBD2 (6 bases). V shed 5 bases and J shed 2 bases, with 16 bases lying between them. The CDR3 totals 15 residues. Germline V gene data show CDR1 as SGHNT and CDR2 as YENEEA. The CDR3 is CASSDPRGTAYEQYF. CDR3 bases: TGTGCCAGCAGCGATCCCCGGGGGACCGCCTACGAGCAGTACTTC.

The gene calls are TRBV19 and TRBJ1-2; D perhaps matches TRBD1 (5 bases). V lost 5 bases and J lost 6, with 13 bases in between. Germline V lookup: CDR1 LNHDA, CDR2 SQIVND (reference sequence). The CDR3 runs to 13 residues. CDR3 sequence: CASSWFVGDGYTF. The CDR3 DNA reads TGTGCCAGTAGTTGGTTTGTAGGGGATGGCTACACCTTC.

The count of this clone is one. The chain combines TRBV19 with TRBJ2-1, with D hard to call. Trimming cost V 7 bases and J 4 bases, with 14 bases left between them. This CDR3 is 14 amino acids long. The germline V gene encodes CDR1 LNHDA and CDR2 SQIVND (reference sequence). The CDR3 reads CASKREARYNEQFF. The CDR3 DNA follows: TGTGCCAGTAAACGTGAGGCCCGATACAATGAGCAGTTCTTC.

V usage is TRBV6-5 and J usage is TRBJ1-2; D not resolved. CDR1 and CDR2 (germline): MNHEY, SVGAGI. The CDR3 has 15 amino acids. V lost 3 bases and J 4 bases, leaving 15 bases between the germline ends. The CDR3 protein is CASSYLPAKLYGYTF. DNA for the CDR3: TGTGCCAGCAGTTATCTCCCCGCCAAACTCTATGGCTACACCTTC.

The V gene is TRBV15, the J gene TRBJ1-1; D is undetermined. Germline V CDR1 and CDR2: LNHNV, YYDKDF (reference sequence). Trimming stripped 0 bases from V and 5 bases from J, with 13 bases between. CDR3 size: 15 residues. The CDR3 sequence is CATSRDYRGKTEAFF. The CDR3 nucleotides read TGTGCCACCAGCAGAGATTATCGGGGAAAGACTGAAGCTTTCTTT. Full variable domain (outside the CDR3, taken from reference TRBV15 and TRBJ1-1): DAMVIQNPRYQVTQFGKPVTLSCSQTLNHNVMYWYQQKSSQAPKLLFHYYDKDFNNEADTPDNFQSRRPNTSFCFLDIRSPGLGDTAMYLCATSRDYRGKTEAFFGQGTRLTVV.

J is TRBJ1-1 and V is TRBV20-1; possible D gene TRBD1, 5 bases. The germline V gene has CDR1 DFQATT and CDR2 SNEGSKA (reference sequence). With 6 bases removed from V and 3 bases from J, the gap between germline ends came to 8 bases. The CDR3 is 11 amino acids. The CDR3 nucleotides read TGCAGTGCGGAACAGGACACTGAAGCTTTCTTT. As protein: CSAEQDTEAFF.

The chain couples TRBV6-1 to TRBJ1-5, with D possibly matching TRBD1 (5 bases). Trimming shortened V by 7 bases and J by 4 bases, and 14 bases separated the two germline ends. Germline lookup yields CDR1 MNHNS and CDR2 SASEGT. The CDR3 has 14 residues. Written as DNA, the CDR3 is TGTGCCAGCACCCTGGGGGGTTGGAATCAGCCCCAGCATTTT. It is translated as CASTLGGWNQPQHF.

The chain has TRBV6-5 and TRBJ1-1; no reliable D call. The CDR3 covers 11 residues. Germline V gene data show CDR1 as MNHEY and CDR2 as SVGAGI. Trimming took 8 bases from V and 4 from J, leaving 8 bases between them. CDR3 in amino acids: CASFRGTEAFF. CDR3 coding DNA: TGTGCCAGCTTCCGGGGCACTGAAGCTTTCTTT.

V usage is TRBV2 and J usage is TRBJ1-4; D unresolved. The germline V and J ends were trimmed by 8 bases and 0 bases, with 10 bases remaining between them. The CDR3 loop spans 14 amino acids. Germline V gene data show CDR1 as SNHLY and CDR2 as FYNNEI. CDR3 protein: CASGKLATNEKLFF. CDR3 nucleotide sequence: TGTGCCAGCGGCAAGCTTGCAACTAATGAAAAACTGTTTTTT.

This chain joins TRBV4-1 and TRBJ2-1, with 11 bases aligning to TRBD2. Germline V gene lookup returns CDR1 MGHRA and CDR2 YSYEKL. V shed 1 base and J 10 bases; nucleotides not matched to a gene: 0. This CDR3 is 13 amino acids long. CDR3 nucleotide sequence: TGCGCCAGCAGCCAAGGACTAGCGGGGGAGCAGTTCTTC. Residues: CASSQGLAGEQFF.

This clone was recorded only once. V gene TRBV11-3 combines with J gene TRBJ2-7; TRBD2 matches 13 bases. The germline CDR1 and CDR2 sequences are SGHNT and YENEEA. The CDR3 consists of 20 residues. V shed 3 bases and J 0 bases; nucleotides not matched to a gene: 14. The CDR3 is CASSLARGTSGMKLSYEQYF. CDR3 DNA: TGTGCCAGCAGCTTGGCACGTGGGACTAGCGGGATGAAACTCTCCTACGAGCAGTACTTC.

V usage is TRBV30 and J usage is TRBJ1-2; D uncertain. Trimming cost V 1 base and J 4 bases, with 10 bases left between them. This CDR3 is 13 amino acids long. CDR1 and CDR2 from the germline V gene are GTSNPN and SVGIG (reference sequence). The CDR3 region has the DNA TGTGCCTGGAGTGCTAAGGAACCCTATGGCTACACCTTC. This gives the protein CAWSAKEPYGYTF.

This chain uses TRBV7-9 with TRBJ1-5; maybe TRBD1 (6 bases). In germline, CDR1 is SEHNR, CDR2 FQNEAQ (reference sequence). CDR3 length: 14 amino acids. V lost 4 bases and J lost 3, with 10 bases in between. The CDR3, as DNA: TGTGCCAGCAGCTCTAGGACAGCCAATCAGCCCCAGCATTTT. Its translation is CASSSRTANQPQHF.

The chain employs TRBV5-1 and TRBJ2-7; D assignment may be TRBD1 or TRBD2 (5 bases each). V was cut by 0 bases and J by 4 bases, with 14 bases left in between. This CDR3 spans 15 amino acids. Germline V lookup: CDR1 SGHRS, CDR2 YFSETQ. CDR3 amino acids: CASSLVGDGRYEQYF. CDR3 coding DNA: TGCGCCAGCAGCTTGGTGGGGGACGGTCGGTACGAGCAGTACTTC.

The chain is built from TRBV6-5 and TRBJ2-3; possible D gene TRBD1, 6 bases. This CDR3 spans 15 amino acids. Trimming took off 4 bases at V and 6 bases at J, with 17 bases between the two ends. Germline values: CDR1 MNHEY, CDR2 SVGAGI. CDR3 in amino acids: CASSFRGETFDTQYF. CDR3 bases: TGTGCCAGCAGTTTCAGGGGAGAGACCTTTGATACGCAGTATTTT.

The rearrangement links TRBV9 to TRBJ1-1; D possibly corresponds to TRBD1 (6 bases). This CDR3 contains 15 residues. CDR1 SGDLS and CDR2 YYNGEE come from the germline V gene. Between the trimmed V and J ends, which lost 5 bases and 2 bases, there was a span of 16 bases. In nucleotides, the CDR3 is TGTGCCAGCAGGGGGGGCAGGGATACAAACACTGAAGCTTTCTTT. This codes for CASRGGRDTNTEAFF.

The rearrangement uses TRBV12-5 and TRBJ1-1, with 9 bases lining up with TRBD1. The CDR3 is 14 residues long. Losses at the gene ends were 2 bases for V and 4 bases for J; bases not matched to a gene: 2. CDR1 and CDR2 from the germline V gene are LGHNT and FRNRAP. The CDR3 sequence: CASGLHRGLTEAFF. In nucleotides, the CDR3 is TGTGCTAGTGGTTTGCACAGGGGGCTCACTGAAGCTTTCTTT.

The chain combines TRBV19 with TRBJ1-2; no firm D call. This CDR3 spans 14 amino acids. Trimming took off 3 bases at V and 7 bases at J, with 15 bases between the two ends. CDR1 and CDR2 (germline): LNHDA, SQIVND (reference sequence). CDR3 residues: CASSILGIPFGYTF. The CDR3 DNA reads as TGTGCCAGTAGTATCTTGGGGATCCCATTTGGCTACACCTTC.

The CDR3 DNA follows: TGTGCCAGCAGAAACAATCAGCCCCAGCATTTT. Translated, it gives CASRNNQPQHF. This sequence joins TRBV28 and TRBJ1-5; no clear D gene. V lost 6 bases and J lost 3, with 3 bases in between. CDR1 is MDHEN, CDR2 SYDVKM, per germline. This CDR3 has 11 amino acids.